Listed here are 21 T cell receptor beta chains from one sample, sequenced in a study of vaccination and CD4 T cells after COVID-19. Which antigens these TCRs recognize remains unknown. Cultured CD4+ T cell DNA underwent sequencing with the Oncomine TCR Beta short-read assay. TCRdb called the PCR reads again in MiXCR, with one record for every CDR3 protein. The data show about 25,000 distinct CDR3 sequences, roughly 40% seen once. Treatment denoted: approximately 9-day PBMC culture with coronavirus spike peptide pools or control peptides (ViraFEST assay). The specimen sequenced was CD4+ T cells from blood, cultured in vitro. These receptors were collected from a human donor who had recovered from COVID-19.

This sequence joins TRBV7-2 and TRBJ2-7; 7 positions agree with TRBD1. The CDR3 sequence is 17 residues long. V shed 1 base, J shed 0 bases, and the junction held 9 bases outside the gene matches. Germline lookup yields CDR1 SGHTA and CDR2 FQGNSA. CDR3 sequence (DNA): TGTGCCAGCAGCTTAGTGGTGGGGACAGATTACTCCTACGAGCAGTACTTC. Its translation is CASSLVVGTDYSYEQYF.

CDR3 residues: CASSFRRLTSGNTIYF. In nucleotides, the CDR3 is TGTGCCAGCAGTTTCCGTCGCCTTACCTCTGGAAACACCATATATTTT. The chain carries TRBV28 and TRBJ1-3; no clear D. The ends were cut back, 3 bases at V and 0 bases at J, with 12 bases in the middle. The V gene's germline CDR1 is MDHEN and CDR2 SYDVKM. This CDR3 region has 16 residues.

Turning to this clonotype: The junction differs from germline at one of its ends, possibly a read error. The chain uses TRBV6-1 and TRBJ1-6; D not resolved. The germline CDR1 and CDR2 sequences are MNHNS and SASEGT. The CDR3 length is 15 residues. Here the CDR3 DNA reads TGTGCCAGCAGTGTTGGCGGACGACGGAATTCACCCCCCCACTTT. As protein: CASSVGGRRNSPPHF.

The rearrangement joins TRBV6-1 to TRBJ2-7; D is possibly TRBD1 (5 bases). The CDR3 covers 13 residues. Germline CDR1 is MNHNS and CDR2 is SASEGT. The ends were cut back, 10 bases at V and 0 bases at J, with 13 bases in the middle. CDR3 bases: TGTGCCATCACGTACAGGAGCTCCTACGAGCAGTACTTC. It translates to CAITYRSSYEQYF.

This clonotype was counted once. The V call is TRBV28, the J call TRBJ2-3; unclear D gene. In germline, CDR1 is MDHEN, CDR2 SYDVKM. The germline V and J ends were trimmed by 5 bases and 4 bases, with 19 bases remaining between them. The CDR3 runs 16 residues. The chain's CDR3 is CASSQDPIPSPDTQYF. DNA of the CDR3: TGTGCCAGCAGTCAAGACCCCATTCCGTCCCCAGATACGCAGTATTTT.

This clonotype was seen more than once but under ten times. The genes are TRBV27 and TRBJ2-2; D unclear. The CDR3 totals 14 residues. V lost 2 bases and J lost 4, with 8 bases in between. Germline V CDR1 and CDR2: MNHEY, SMNVEV (reference sequence). The CDR3 here is CASSLNAPTGELFF. Here the CDR3 DNA reads TGTGCCAGCAGTTTAAATGCCCCCACCGGGGAGCTGTTTTTT.

This clonotype was counted only a few times. The rearrangement uses TRBV6-4 and TRBJ1-6, with unresolved D. The CDR3 runs to 16 residues. V lost 4 bases, J lost 11 bases, and 21 bases lay in between. The germline gives CDR1 MRHNA, CDR2 SNTAGT. Here the CDR3 DNA reads TGTGCCAGCAGTGCGTTTAAGGCAGGTCCCGGTGCACCCCTCCACTTT. Amino acids: CASSAFKAGPGAPLHF.

This clonotype was observed a handful of times. This chain joins TRBV20-1 and TRBJ1-6; the match to TRBD1 covers 9 bases. This CDR3 is 14 amino acids long. Germline V gene lookup returns CDR1 DFQATT and CDR2 SNEGSKA (reference sequence). V was pared by 1 base and J by 7 bases, with 2 bases of the junction left unmatched. The DNA for the CDR3 is TGCAGTGCTAGAGCCGGGACAGGGAATTCACCCCTCCACTTT. Encoded protein: CSARAGTGNSPLHF.

The chain joins TRBV18 to TRBJ1-6; 7 bases agree with TRBD1. CDR1 and CDR2 (germline): KGHSH, LQKENI. This CDR3 spans 16 amino acids. With 3 bases clipped from V and 9 bases from J, the junction kept 11 bases outside the gene matches. In DNA, the CDR3 is TGTGCCAGCTCACCCTACGGACAGGTCCCGTCTTCACCCCTCCACTTT. Translation gives CASSPYGQVPSSPLHF.

This clonotype was seen a handful of times. The V gene is TRBV6-5, the J gene TRBJ2-1; 8 positions match TRBD2. The CDR3 contains 18 residues. V lost 0 bases, J lost 2 bases, and 9 bases stayed unmatched. Germline V gene sequence: CDR1 MNHEY, CDR2 SVGAGI. The DNA of the CDR3 is TGTGCCAGCAGTTACTCGCCTAGCGGGCTTACAACCTACAATGAGCAGTTCTTC. Translation gives CASSYSPSGLTTYNEQFF.

This clonotype has a single count. The V and J genes are TRBV4-1 and TRBJ1-2, with D perhaps TRBD1 (6 bases). This CDR3 has 14 amino acids. The V and J ends lost 0 bases and 4 bases respectively, with 9 bases between them. CDR1 MGHRA and CDR2 YSYEKL come from the germline V gene. The CDR3 DNA reads TGCGCCAGCAGCCAAGAACCAGGGGTCTATGGCTACACCTTC. It specifies CASSQEPGVYGYTF.

There are a few counts of this clonotype. The V and J genes are TRBV20-1 and TRBJ1-1, with D maybe TRBD1 (5 bases). V dropped 5 bases and J dropped 1 base, with 11 bases sitting between them. CDR3 length: 13 amino acids. Germline-derived CDR1 and CDR2 are DFQATT and SNEGSKA (reference sequence). The CDR3 DNA follows: TGCAGTGCTGGGGGACTGACGAACACTGAAGCTTTCTTT. Protein: CSAGGLTNTEAFF.

This clonotype was seen a handful of times. V usage is TRBV7-9 and J usage is TRBJ1-1; possibly TRBD1 for D (6 bases). The CDR3 extends over 12 amino acids. Trimming removed 2 bases from V and 9 bases from J, with 10 bases in between. Germline assignment: CDR1 SEHNR and CDR2 FQNEAQ (reference sequence). The CDR3 DNA is TGTGCCAGCAGCTTAAGGACAGAGCAAGCTTTCTTT. It codes for CASSLRTEQAFF.

The rearrangement links TRBV27 to TRBJ1-6; tentatively, D is TRBD1 (6 bases). The ends were cut back, 6 bases at V and 8 bases at J, with 17 bases in the middle. In germline, CDR1 is MNHEY, CDR2 SMNVEV (reference sequence). CDR3 length: 15 residues. CDR3 in amino acids: CASSPVGGAHSPLHF. The DNA of the CDR3 is TGTGCCAGCAGCCCCGTTGGGGGGGCGCATTCACCCCTCCACTTT.

The chain couples TRBV24-1 to TRBJ2-5, with TRBD1 identical over 7 bases. Germline lookup yields CDR1 KGHDR and CDR2 SFDVKD. Trimming at V came to 4 bases and at J to 0 bases, leaving 7 bases not matched to a gene. CDR3 length: 16 residues. In DNA form, the CDR3 reads TGTGCCACCAGTGAGTCTCCGGGACAGAACCAAGAGACCCAGTACTTC. Translation gives CATSESPGQNQETQYF.

This clonotype was seen a few times. The CDR3 bases are TGCAGCGTGGCGAGGGGCGCCCGGGGAGATGGGGAGCAGTACTTC. Translated: CSVARGARGDGEQYF. This chain joins TRBV29-1 and TRBJ2-7, with D perhaps being TRBD1 or TRBD2 (5 bases each). Germline-derived CDR1 and CDR2 are SQVTM and ANQGSEA. V was cut by 6 bases and J by 7 bases, with 25 bases left in between. CDR3 size: 15 residues.

The chain links TRBV7-9 to TRBJ2-2; D gene unclear. The CDR3 totals 11 residues. Germline V gene lookup returns CDR1 SEHNR and CDR2 FQNEAQ (reference sequence). The V end lost 3 bases, the J end lost 8 bases, and 4 bases lay between the germline ends. The CDR3 here is CASSFYGELFF. The CDR3 DNA reads as TGTGCCAGCAGCTTTTATGGGGAGCTGTTTTTT. Using reference TRBV7-9 and TRBJ2-2 for the parts outside the CDR3, the full variable domain is DTGVSQNPRHKITKRGQNVTFRCDPISEHNRLYWYRQTLGQGPEFLTYFQNEAQLEKSRLLSDRFSAERPKGSFSTLEIQRTEQGDSAMYLCASSFYGELFFGEGSRLTVL.

This clonotype was seen more than once but under ten times. A junction end diverges from the germline sequence, so it may reflect a read error. The chain employs TRBV6-2 or TRBV6-3 and TRBJ2-1; the match to TRBD2 covers 9 bases. Germline values: CDR1 MNHEY, CDR2 SVGEGT. The CDR3 runs to 12 residues. CDR3 region: CASSTPGTSLCF. Written as DNA, the CDR3 is TGTGCCAGCAGTACTCCCGGGACTAGCTTGTGCTTC.

The gene calls are TRBV6-1 and TRBJ1-1; D remains unclear. The CDR3 runs 11 residues. Per the germline V gene, CDR1 is MNHNS and CDR2 is SASEGT. V shed 8 bases and J shed 4 bases, with 8 bases lying between them. CDR3 in amino acids: CASLLGTEAFF. For the CDR3, the DNA is TGTGCCAGCCTCTTGGGCACTGAAGCTTTCTTT.

This sequence joins TRBV28 and TRBJ1-5; TRBD1 is a possible D gene (6 bases). The CDR3 is 14 amino acids. Trimming took 6 bases from V and 4 from J, leaving 13 bases between them. Germline V gene sequence: CDR1 MDHEN, CDR2 SYDVKM. DNA for the CDR3: TGTGCCAGCAGACCCGGACAGCAAAATCAGCCCCAGCATTTT. Translated, it gives CASRPGQQNQPQHF. Full variable domain (outside the CDR3, taken from reference TRBV28 and TRBJ1-5): DVKVTQSSRYLVKRTGEKVFLECVQDMDHENMFWYRQDPGLGLRLIYFSYDVKMKEKGDIPEGYSVSREKKERFSLILESASTNQTSMYLCASRPGQQNQPQHFGDGTRLSIL.

This clonotype appeared a few times. The genes are TRBV24-1 and TRBJ2-7, with 9 bases identical to TRBD1. The CDR3 is made up of 13 amino acids. Trimming removed 6 bases from V and 5 bases from J; junction bases left unmatched: 4. The germline CDR1 and CDR2 sequences are KGHDR and SFDVKD. CDR3 sequence (DNA): TGTGCCACCAGTACGGGACAGGGTAACGAGCAGTACTTC. Translated, it gives CATSTGQGNEQYF.